A single sample gave rise to the 30 T cell receptor beta chains below, sequenced in a study of blood T cell repertoires in COVID-19. Generated by immunoSEQ multiplex PCR, the TCRdb table keeps only in-frame clones and is missing some. This sample has a few hundred thousand clones; 87% occur once, and the top ten carry 8% to 9.5%. The sequenced material came from PBMCs or T cells enriched from blood (not recorded which). Receptors were obtained from a woman aged 18 to 35 who had recovered from COVID-19.

The chain uses TRBV3-1 (or the pseudogene TRBV3-2) and TRBJ2-5; TRBD2 might be the D (6 bases). Trimming stripped 4 bases from V and 2 bases from J, with 11 bases between. The CDR3 covers 14 residues. CDR1 and CDR2 (germline): LGHDT, YNNKEL (reference sequence). This chain's CDR3 is CASSLISGQETQYF. CDR3 in DNA: TGTGCCAGCAGCCTCATCAGCGGGCAAGAGACCCAGTACTTC.

This clone was counted a single time. The chain recombines TRBV7-8 with TRBJ2-7; 9 nucleotides agree with TRBD1. This CDR3 is built from 15 residues. Germline trimming cut 5 bases from V and 1 base from J; bases unmatched to any gene: 6. Germline values: CDR1 SGHVS, CDR2 FQNEAQ. CDR3 sequence: CASSAGTGKSYEQYF. In DNA form, the CDR3 reads TGTGCCAGCAGCGCCGGGACAGGGAAGTCCTACGAGCAGTACTTC. The complete variable domain, with remaining parts taken from reference TRBV7-8 and TRBJ2-7, reads GAGVSQSPRYKVAKRGQDVALRCDPISGHVSLFWYQQALGQGPEFLTYFQNEAQLDKSGLPSDRFFAERPEGSVSTLKIQRTQQEDSAVYLCASSAGTGKSYEQYFGPGTRLTVT.

This clone has only a few counts. CDR3 bases: TGTGCCAGCAGTCCTGGGCCAGCGGGGCCCAAAAACATTCAGTACTTC. Translation gives CASSPGPAGPKNIQYF. The gene calls are TRBV3-1 (or the pseudogene TRBV3-2) and TRBJ2-4; 7 bases align to TRBD2. Germline CDR1 is LGHDT and CDR2 is YNNKEL (reference sequence). With 6 bases clipped from V and 2 bases from J, the junction kept 10 bases outside the gene matches. The CDR3 contains 16 residues.

The chain joins TRBV5-1 to TRBJ1-4; D may be TRBD1 (5 bases). In germline, CDR1 is SGHRS, CDR2 YFSETQ. The CDR3 spans 13 residues. Trimming took off 6 bases at V and 6 bases at J, with 12 bases between the two ends. The CDR3 DNA is TGCGCCAGCACTAGGCAGGGCGATGAAAAACTGTTTTTT. The encoded protein is CASTRQGDEKLFF.

This sequence joins TRBV7-9 and TRBJ1-1; D unresolved. The V and J ends lost 1 base and 1 base respectively, with 13 bases between them. The CDR3 is made up of 16 amino acids. Germline assignment: CDR1 SEHNR and CDR2 FQNEAQ (reference sequence). The CDR3 DNA follows: TGTGCCAGCAGCTTAGACTTGGGCACCCAGAACACTGAAGCTTTCTTT. It translates to CASSLDLGTQNTEAFF.

The table lists this clone with a count of one. Written as DNA, the CDR3 is TGTGCCAGCAGCTTCACAGGGACTGAAGCTTTCTTT. Protein sequence: CASSFTGTEAFF. The V and J genes are TRBV6-2 or TRBV6-3 and TRBJ1-1; a possible D gene is TRBD1 (6 bases). The length of the CDR3 is 12 residues. Germline lookup yields CDR1 MNHEY and CDR2 SVGEGT. V dropped 6 bases and J dropped 5 bases, with 10 bases sitting between them.

The V and J genes are TRBV12-3 or TRBV12-4 and TRBJ2-7; D is perhaps TRBD1 (6 bases). V shed 3 bases and J shed 7 bases, with 10 bases lying between them. CDR3 length equals 12 residues. The CDR3 coding sequence is TGTGCCAGCAGTTTCACAGGGAATGAGCAGTACTTC. Protein sequence: CASSFTGNEQYF.

The rearrangement uses TRBV6-6 and TRBJ2-7; the match to TRBD2 covers 9 bases. V lost 6 bases to trimming and J lost 0 bases; unmatched junction nucleotides: 6. The CDR3 is 15 amino acids. The germline gives CDR1 MNHNY, CDR2 SVGAGI (reference sequence). DNA for the CDR3: TGTGCCAGCAGCCATAGCGGGAGAAGCTCCTACGAGCAGTACTTC. Translated, it gives CASSHSGRSSYEQYF.

The chain joins TRBV15 to TRBJ2-1, with D perhaps matching TRBD2 (6 bases). The germline V gene encodes CDR1 LNHNV and CDR2 YYDKDF (reference sequence). Trimming cost V 0 bases and J 13 bases, with 10 bases left between them. The CDR3 runs 12 residues. The CDR3 nucleotides read TGTGCCACCAGCAGAGATCGACTAGACCAGTTCTTC. It is translated as CATSRDRLDQFF.

This clone was observed a single time. This chain links TRBV5-1 with TRBJ2-2; TRBD2 agrees at 8 bases. The germline V gene has CDR1 SGHRS and CDR2 YFSETQ. This CDR3 comprises 17 residues. V gave up 2 bases and J gave up 5 bases; unmatched junction bases: 11. CDR3 in DNA: TGCGCCAGCAGCTTACTAGCGGTCCCGGAGGGGACCGGGGAGCTGTTTTTT. This translates into CASSLLAVPEGTGELFF.

The V call is TRBV18, the J call TRBJ1-1; TRBD1 is a possible D gene (6 bases). This CDR3 comprises 15 residues. CDR1 is KGHSH, CDR2 LQKENI, per germline. The V end was cut by 4 bases, the J end by 1 base, with 13 bases between. The CDR3 DNA reads as TGTGCCAGCTCACGGCTGACAGGTTCGAACACTGAAGCTTTCTTT. This sequence encodes CASSRLTGSNTEAFF.

V and J are TRBV29-1 and TRBJ2-2, with D possibly matching TRBD2 (6 bases). Germline loops: CDR1 SQVTM, CDR2 ANQGSEA. The CDR3 extends over 14 amino acids. Trimming pared 6 bases from V and 1 base from J, leaving 12 bases between. DNA for the CDR3: TGCAGCGTGAGACATAGCGGGAACACCGGGGAGCTGTTTTTT. It is translated as CSVRHSGNTGELFF.

The V call is TRBV6-5, the J call TRBJ2-7; 8 bases fit TRBD2. The CDR3 spans 15 residues. The V gene's germline CDR1 is MNHEY and CDR2 SVGAGI. Trimming removed 5 bases from V and 1 base from J; junction bases left unmatched: 7. CDR3 protein: CASSRREGGSYEQYF. CDR3 bases: TGTGCCAGCAGTCGCCGGGAGGGTGGGTCCTACGAGCAGTACTTC.

The chain employs TRBV7-2 and TRBJ1-1; maybe TRBD1 (5 bases). CDR1 is SGHTA and CDR2 is FQGNSA in the germline V gene. The CDR3 extends over 15 amino acids. The germline V and J ends were trimmed by 3 bases and 7 bases, with 18 bases remaining between them. The CDR3 spells CASSLFIKRQGEAFF. The CDR3 bases are TGTGCCAGCAGCTTGTTCATAAAAAGGCAGGGTGAAGCTTTCTTT.

The V call is TRBV11-3, the J call TRBJ2-1; 9 nucleotides match TRBD2. The CDR3 is 18 amino acids. The ends lost 0 bases at V and 8 bases at J; junction bases unmatched: 14. CDR1 and CDR2 (germline): SGHNT, YENEEA. The CDR3 coding sequence is TGTGCCAGCAGCTTAGAGTACGGAGGTAGCGGGGGTGGCCATGAGCAGTTCTTC. This sequence encodes CASSLEYGGSGGGHEQFF.

CDR3 bases: TGTGCCAGCGAGGGTTCCTACAATGAGCAGTTCTTC. This encodes CASEGSYNEQFF. This chain links TRBV12-3 or TRBV12-4 with TRBJ2-1; tentatively, D is TRBD2 (5 bases). The CDR3 loop spans 12 amino acids. Trimming left V 8 bases short and J 1 base short, with 6 bases between.

The V gene is TRBV6-5, the J gene TRBJ2-1, with 8 bases identical to TRBD2. V trimming: 2 bases; J trimming: 6 bases; junction bases outside the gene matches: 3. The CDR3 spans 14 residues. Per the germline V gene, CDR1 is MNHEY and CDR2 is SVGAGI. The CDR3 loop is CASSYRLAINEQFF. CDR3 coding DNA: TGTGCCAGCAGTTACCGACTAGCGATCAATGAGCAGTTCTTC.

The chain uses TRBV5-6 and TRBJ1-5, with 9 bases aligning to TRBD1. V lost 3 bases, J lost 5 bases, and 3 bases stayed unmatched. The CDR3 has 14 amino acids. CDR1 and CDR2 (germline): SGHDT, YYEEEE. The CDR3, as DNA: TGTGCCAGCAGCTATAGACAGGGGGATCAGCCCCAGCATTTT. This encodes CASSYRQGDQPQHF.

The chain joins TRBV6-5 to TRBJ2-7; 11 nucleotides line up with TRBD2. Trimming at V came to 7 bases and at J to 6 bases, leaving 11 bases not matched to a gene. CDR3 length equals 15 residues. Germline CDR1 reads MNHEY; CDR2 reads SVGAGI. The CDR3 bases are TGTGCCAGCACTCCGACTAGCGGGATTCTCCTCGAGCAGTACTTC. This sequence encodes CASTPTSGILLEQYF.

This clone has only a few counts. The chain links TRBV12-3 or TRBV12-4 to TRBJ1-1, with a tentative D call TRBD1 (6 bases). This CDR3 is built from 12 residues. Trimming stripped 6 bases from V and 8 bases from J, with 13 bases between. CDR3 in DNA: TGTGCCAGCAGCCTTCGACAGGAGGAAGCTTTCTTT. Translated, it gives CASSLRQEEAFF.

This chain connects TRBV28 to TRBJ1-1; the D gene is possibly TRBD1 (6 bases). The germline V gene has CDR1 MDHEN and CDR2 SYDVKM. The V end lost 6 bases, the J end lost 5 bases, and 19 bases lay between the germline ends. The CDR3 sequence is 15 residues long. Written as DNA, the CDR3 is TGTGCCAGCAGATCACAGGGCAGGGCGGCGACTGAAGCTTTCTTT. Its translation: CASRSQGRAATEAFF.

This clone showed up just once. The chain uses TRBV27 and TRBJ2-1; 11 nucleotides line up with TRBD2. Germline CDR1 reads MNHEY; CDR2 reads SMNVEV (reference sequence). Germline trimming cut 3 bases from V and 15 bases from J; bases unmatched to any gene: 10. CDR3 size: 14 residues. CDR3: CASSFSGRAWVRFF. The CDR3 region has the DNA TGTGCCAGCAGTTTTAGCGGGAGGGCCTGGGTTCGGTTCTTC.

This chain connects TRBV29-1 to TRBJ2-1; TRBD2 aligns across 7 bases. The CDR3 is made up of 14 amino acids. V lost 4 bases to trimming and J lost 7 bases; unmatched junction nucleotides: 10. CDR1 SQVTM and CDR2 ANQGSEA come from the germline V gene. The CDR3 bases are TGCAGCGTTGTTGTGCCTAGCGGAACTAATGAGCAGTTCTTC. This translates into CSVVVPSGTNEQFF.

This clone has just one count. The V and J genes are TRBV18 and TRBJ1-5, with D possibly matching TRBD1 (6 bases). CDR3 length: 16 residues. V was shortened by 4 bases and J by 1 base, with 14 bases between the two germline ends. Germline V CDR1 and CDR2: KGHSH, LQKENI. CDR3 coding DNA: TGTGCCAGCTCACTTCAGAGGGGGTTCAGCAATCAGCCCCAGCATTTT. Its protein product is CASSLQRGFSNQPQHF. Variable domain in full (rest from reference TRBV18 and TRBJ1-5): NAGVMQNPRHLVRRRGQEARLRCSPMKGHSHVYWYRQLPEEGLKFMVYLQKENIIDESGMPKERFSAEFPKEGPSILRIQQVVRGDSAAYFCASSLQRGFSNQPQHFGDGTRLSIL.

The J gene is TRBJ2-7, the V gene TRBV7-9; TRBD1 agrees at 11 bases. The CDR3 consists of 15 residues. J gave up 4 bases and V 5 bases, and 7 bases lay outside the gene matches. Germline loops: CDR1 SEHNR, CDR2 FQNEAQ (reference sequence). The CDR3 region is CASSPRTGGVYEQYF. The CDR3 bases are TGTGCCAGCAGCCCGAGGACAGGGGGCGTTTACGAGCAGTACTTC. Combining the CDR3 with reference TRBV7-9 and TRBJ2-7 gives the whole variable domain DTGVSQNPRHKITKRGQNVTFRCDPISEHNRLYWYRQTLGQGPEFLTYFQNEAQLEKSRLLSDRFSAERPKGSFSTLEIQRTEQGDSAMYLCASSPRTGGVYEQYFGPGTRLTVT.

The chain employs TRBV30 and TRBJ1-5, with no clear D. The CDR3 is 14 residues long. Germline lookup yields CDR1 GTSNPN and CDR2 SVGIG (reference sequence). V lost 0 bases and J lost 5, with 11 bases in between. The DNA of the CDR3 is TGTGCCTGGAGTGTTAAGGGAGGCGATCAGCCCCAGCATTTT. It yields the protein CAWSVKGGDQPQHF.

The chain couples TRBV6-2 or TRBV6-3 to TRBJ1-5; possibly TRBD1 for D (5 bases). Germline V gene data show CDR1 as MNHEY and CDR2 as SVGEGT. The CDR3 consists of 15 residues. Trimming pared 2 bases from V and 8 bases from J, leaving 16 bases between. CDR3 sequence (DNA): TGTGCCAGCAGTTACGAGTTTCAAACACAGGAGCCCCAGCATTTT. Translated: CASSYEFQTQEPQHF.

V and J are TRBV3-1 (or the pseudogene TRBV3-2) and TRBJ2-7; D is uncertain. Between the trimmed V and J ends, which lost 4 bases and 1 base, there was a span of 14 bases. Germline CDR1 and CDR2: LGHDT and YNNKEL (reference sequence). CDR3 length equals 15 residues. The CDR3 here is CASSPLGSASYEQYF. CDR3 bases: TGTGCCAGCAGCCCGCTTGGGTCAGCGTCCTACGAGCAGTACTTC.

The gene calls are TRBV9 and TRBJ2-2; possible D gene TRBD2, 5 bases. V lost 4 bases and J 3 bases, leaving 7 bases between the germline ends. Germline CDR1 is SGDLS and CDR2 is YYNGEE. The CDR3 is 13 amino acids. The CDR3 sequence is CASSRGDTGELFF. CDR3 DNA: TGTGCCAGCAGCCGGGGAGACACCGGGGAGCTGTTTTTT. Full variable domain (rest looked up from reference TRBV9 and TRBJ2-2): DSGVTQTPKHLITATGQRVTLRCSPRSGDLSVYWYQQSLDQGLQFLIQYYNGEERAKGNILERFSAQQFPDLHSELNLSSLELGDSALYFCASSRGDTGELFFGEGSRLTVL.

This sequence joins TRBV24-1 and TRBJ2-3; 8 bases line up with TRBD2. Trimming removed 1 base from V and 5 bases from J; junction bases left unmatched: 7. The CDR3 length is 16 residues. Germline assignment: CDR1 KGHDR and CDR2 SFDVKD. Here the CDR3 reads CATSDFAAGEGDTQYF. The DNA for the CDR3 is TGTGCCACCAGTGATTTTGCAGCGGGAGAGGGAGATACGCAGTATTTT.